This T cell receptor (beta chain) originates from a study of T cell clonality in common variable immunodeficiency. General observations from the study: The cause of increased CVID clonality remains unclear without subpopulation sequencing. CVID subjects had higher TCRbeta clonality than healthy controls, most marked in about a third.

Patients and controls were mostly of Caucasian heritage. This clone was detected many times. What it binds is not known. The read is 3 residues too short to cover the CDR3 end, so that end is filled in from the germline J gene. Sequencing was performed with immunoSEQ multiplex PCR; in TCRdb, only in-frame clones are kept and a portion is missing. This sample has over 45,000 clones and no singletons, with about 1.7% in the ten largest. V was pared by 6 bases and J by 1 base, with 10 bases between. The germline V gene encodes CDR1 LNHDA and CDR2 SQIVND (reference sequence). This CDR3 comprises 13 residues.

Material: peripheral blood mononuclear cells. The chain carries TRBV19 and TRBJ2-7; tentatively, D is TRBD1 (6 bases). The clonotype comes from a person aged 18 to 75 in good health. The CDR3 sequence is CASREQGSYEQYF. The part of the CDR3 DNA that was read is TGTGCCAGTAGAGAACAGGGTTCCTACGAG.